This entry lists 3 T cell receptor beta chains sequenced from one sample in a study of CD8+CD57+ T cells in acquired aplastic anemia. TCR beta VDJ and CDR3 profiling used genomic DNA as template. One entry per CDR3 protein, called by TCRdb with MiXCR from the reads. The sample records 150,000 to 200,000 distinct CDR3 sequences, about 45% being singletons. Patients selected for sequencing had displayed CD8+CD57+ cell expansion by flow cytometry. Sample: sorted CD4+, CD8+, or CD8+CD57+ T cells (not recorded which) from PBMCs. Receptors were obtained from a human donor with aplastic anemia.

About this clonotype itself: The conserved closing phenylalanine or tryptophan is absent in this CDR3, likely reflecting a read error. The chain is built from TRBV15 and TRBJ2-5, with 10 nucleotides matching TRBD1. The CDR3 is 15 amino acids. From germline, CDR1 is LNHNV and CDR2 YYDKDF (reference sequence). The trim removed 4 bases at V and 5 bases at J, leaving 7 bases unmatched. The CDR3 loop is CATSTLGTGEETQYL. CDR3 coding DNA: TGTGCCACCAGCACCCTGGGGACAGGGGAGGAGACCCAGTACCTC.

Sample share makes this clonotype medium-sized. V is TRBV29-1 and J is TRBJ2-7; D is perhaps TRBD1 (5 bases). Germline V gene lookup returns CDR1 SQVTM and CDR2 ANQGSEA. This CDR3 contains 12 residues. The V end lost 6 bases, the J end lost 3 bases, and 12 bases lay between the germline ends. The chain's CDR3 is CSVLTGFYEQYF. The CDR3 bases are TGCAGCGTCCTTACAGGCTTCTACGAGCAGTACTTC.

The chain combines TRBV7-2 with TRBJ2-7, with 8 positions matching TRBD1. Germline-derived CDR1 and CDR2 are SGHTA and FQGNSA. V trimming: 5 bases; J trimming: 9 bases; junction bases outside the gene matches: 15. This CDR3 spans 15 amino acids. The CDR3 loop reads CASSPTGGLVDGQYF. For the CDR3, the DNA is TGTGCCAGCAGCCCAACAGGGGGTCTGGTAGACGGGCAGTACTTC. Full variable domain (missing parts from reference TRBV7-2 and TRBJ2-7): GAGVSQSPSNKVTEKGKDVELRCDPISGHTALYWYRQSLGQGLEFLIYFQGNSAPDKSGLPSDRFSAERTGGSVSTLTIQRTQQEDSAVYLCASSPTGGLVDGQYFGPGTRLTVT.